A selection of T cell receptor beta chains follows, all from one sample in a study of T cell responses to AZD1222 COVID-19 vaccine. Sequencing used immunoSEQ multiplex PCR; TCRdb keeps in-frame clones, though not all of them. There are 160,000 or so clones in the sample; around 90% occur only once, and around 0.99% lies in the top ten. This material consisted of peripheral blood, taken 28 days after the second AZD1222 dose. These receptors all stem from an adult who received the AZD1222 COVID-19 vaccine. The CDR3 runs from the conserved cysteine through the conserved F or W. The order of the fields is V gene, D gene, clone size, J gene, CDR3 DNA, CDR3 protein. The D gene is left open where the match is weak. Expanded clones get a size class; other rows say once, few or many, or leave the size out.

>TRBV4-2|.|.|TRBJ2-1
TGTGCCAGCAGCCAAGCCGCCTCCCTCTACAATGAGCAGTTCTTC
CASSQAASLYNEQFF
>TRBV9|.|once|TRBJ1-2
TGTGCCAGCAGTCCAGCAATTTCAGGCAGGGGTAACTATGGCTACACCTTC
CASSPAISGRGNYGYTF
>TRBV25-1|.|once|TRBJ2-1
TGTGCCAGCAGTGAATTGGACAGTGCCTACAATGAGCAGTTCTTC
CASSELDSAYNEQFF
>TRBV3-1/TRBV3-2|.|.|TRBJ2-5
TGTGCCAGCAGCCAAGTTATGGAGGAGACCCAGTACTTC
CASSQVMEETQYF
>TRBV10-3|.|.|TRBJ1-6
TGTGCCATCAGTGAACAGCACTATAATTCACCCCTCCACTTT
CAISEQHYNSPLHF
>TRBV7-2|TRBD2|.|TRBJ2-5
TGTGCCAGCAGCTTAGCGCTGACTAGCGGGGGGGAAGAGACCCAGTACTTC
CASSLALTSGGEETQYF
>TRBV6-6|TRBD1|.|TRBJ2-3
TGTGCCAGCAGTGGACCCACAGGGGTTAGTACAGATACGCAGTATTTT
CASSGPTGVSTDTQYF
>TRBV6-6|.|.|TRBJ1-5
TGTGCCAGCAGTTACGGCGCGTCTAGCAATCAGCCCCAGCATTTT
CASSYGASSNQPQHF
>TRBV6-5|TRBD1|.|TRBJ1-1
TGTGCCAGCAGCGGGGGACAGGGGTTGCCTGAAGCTTTCTTT
CASSGGQGLPEAFF
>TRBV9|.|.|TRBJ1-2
TGTGCCAGCAGCCCCCAAGAGCACTATGGCTACACCTTC
CASSPQEHYGYTF
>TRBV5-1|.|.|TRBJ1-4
TGCGCCAGCAGCCGTCCCGGGGCTGAGAATGAAAAACTGTTTTTT
CASSRPGAENEKLFF
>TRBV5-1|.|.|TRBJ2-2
TGCGCCAGCAGCCCCCGGACGAACACCGGGGAGCTGTTTTTT
CASSPRTNTGELFF
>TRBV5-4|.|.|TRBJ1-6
TGTGCCAGCAGCTCCGGGGGCCGACTCGGGAATTCACCCCTCCACTTT
CASSSGGRLGNSPLHF
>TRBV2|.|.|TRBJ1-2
TGTGCCAGCAGTGAAGCTCTGGCCGGCGGCGGGGTTAACTATGGCTACACCTTC
CASSEALAGGGVNYGYTF
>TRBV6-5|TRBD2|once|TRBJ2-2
TGTGCCAGCCGCCCCACTAGCGGGGTAACCGGGGAGCTGTTTTTT
CASRPTSGVTGELFF
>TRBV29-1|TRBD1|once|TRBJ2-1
TGCAGCGTTGAAGTAGGGACAGGGGGTGAGCAGTTCTTC
CSVEVGTGGEQFF
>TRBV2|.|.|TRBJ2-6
TGTGCCAGCAGTGAGGGGTGGTTTTCCTCTGGGGCCAACGTCCTGACTTTC
CASSEGWFSSGANVLTF
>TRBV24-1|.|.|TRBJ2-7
TGTGCCACCAGACAGGGTTACGAGCAGTACTTC
CATRQGYEQYF
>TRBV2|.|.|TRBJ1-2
TGTGCCAGCATTCTATCGGACAGTTCTGGCTACACCTTC
CASILSDSSGYTF
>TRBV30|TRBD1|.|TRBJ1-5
TGTGCCTGGAGTGTAGGACAGGCCGCTTATCAGCCCCAGCATTTT
CAWSVGQAAYQPQHF
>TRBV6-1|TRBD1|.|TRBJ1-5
TGTGCCAGCAGTGAAGCAGGGGGCAGTCAGCCCCAGCATTTT
CASSEAGGSQPQHF
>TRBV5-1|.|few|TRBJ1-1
TGCGCCAGCAGCTGGCAGGTGAACACTGAAGCTTTCTTT
CASSWQVNTEAFF
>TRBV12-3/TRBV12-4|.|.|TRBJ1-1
TGTGCCAGCACCCTCAATCGGAGGACTGAAGCTTTCTTT
CASTLNRRTEAFF
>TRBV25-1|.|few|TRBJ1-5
TGTGCCAGCAGTGAATCAGGGGGCAATCAGCCCCAGCATTTT
CASSESGGNQPQHF
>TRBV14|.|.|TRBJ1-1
TGTGCCAGCGAAGCGGTACCATTGGCCTCTGAAGCTTTCTTT
CASEAVPLASEAFF
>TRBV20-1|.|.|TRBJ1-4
TGCAGTGCTAGTCGTGGCGGGGGCAAGTATGAAAAACTGTTTTTT
CSASRGGGKYEKLFF
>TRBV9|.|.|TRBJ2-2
TGTGCCAGCAGCGAGAGCGGGGGACAGGAGGGCACCGGGGAGCTGTTTTTT
CASSESGGQEGTGELFF
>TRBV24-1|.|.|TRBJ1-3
TGTGCCACCAGTGGGGAGGCAGGGTCTGGAAACACCATATATTTT
CATSGEAGSGNTIYF
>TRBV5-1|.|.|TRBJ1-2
TGCGCCAGCAGCCCGGACAGCTTCTATGGCTACACCTTC
CASSPDSFYGYTF
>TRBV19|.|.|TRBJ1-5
TGTGCCAGTAGTAACCGACAGGATCAGCCCCAGCATTTT
CASSNRQDQPQHF
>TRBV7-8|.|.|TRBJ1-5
TGTGCCAGCAGCCCAGGGACGCAACGCAATCAGCCCCAGCATTTT
CASSPGTQRNQPQHF
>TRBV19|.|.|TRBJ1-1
TGTGCCAGTAGTATTCAGGGGTCGCGTACTGAAGCTTTCTTT
CASSIQGSRTEAFF
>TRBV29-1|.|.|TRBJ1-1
TGCAGCGTTCGAGCCAGGGAGGGCACTGAAGCTTTCTTT
CSVRAREGTEAFF
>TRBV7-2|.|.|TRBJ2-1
TGTGCCAGCAGCTCACAGGGTTGGTATGAGCAGTTCTTC
CASSSQGWYEQFF
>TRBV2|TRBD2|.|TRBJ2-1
TGTGCCAGCGTTAGCGGGGGGCCCCTTAATGAGCAGTTCTTC
CASVSGGPLNEQFF
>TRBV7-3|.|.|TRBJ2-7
TGTGCCAGCAGCTTAACTCCGGGGCAAGGCGAGCAGTACTTC
CASSLTPGQGEQYF
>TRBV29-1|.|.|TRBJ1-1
TGCAGCGTGCACAGGGTAAGGGACACTGAAGCTTTCTTT
CSVHRVRDTEAFF
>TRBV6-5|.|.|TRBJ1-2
TGTGCCAGCAGGACTAGGTATGGCTACACCTTC
CASRTRYGYTF
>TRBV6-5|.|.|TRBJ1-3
TGTGCCAGCAGAAGGGTTTCTGGAAACACCATATATTTT
CASRRVSGNTIYF
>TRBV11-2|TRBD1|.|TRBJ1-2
TGTGCCAGCAGCCCACAGGGGATTCATGGCTACACCTTC
CASSPQGIHGYTF
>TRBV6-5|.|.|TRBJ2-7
TGTGCCAGCAGTTACTCAATTTTCGGGTTTACGAACGAGCAGTACTTC
CASSYSIFGFTNEQYF